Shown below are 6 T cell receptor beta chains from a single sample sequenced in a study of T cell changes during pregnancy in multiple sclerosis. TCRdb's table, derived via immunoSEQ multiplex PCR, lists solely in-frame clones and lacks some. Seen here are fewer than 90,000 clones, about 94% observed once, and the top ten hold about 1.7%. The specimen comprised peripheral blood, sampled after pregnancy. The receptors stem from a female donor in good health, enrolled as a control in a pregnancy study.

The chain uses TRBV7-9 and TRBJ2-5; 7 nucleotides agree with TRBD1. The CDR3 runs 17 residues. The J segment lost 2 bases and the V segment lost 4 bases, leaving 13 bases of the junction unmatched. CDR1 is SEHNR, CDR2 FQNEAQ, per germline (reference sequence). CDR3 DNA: TGTGCCAGCAGCTCAAGGACAGGAGCATTTAAACAAGAGACCCAGTACTTC. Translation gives CASSSRTGAFKQETQYF.

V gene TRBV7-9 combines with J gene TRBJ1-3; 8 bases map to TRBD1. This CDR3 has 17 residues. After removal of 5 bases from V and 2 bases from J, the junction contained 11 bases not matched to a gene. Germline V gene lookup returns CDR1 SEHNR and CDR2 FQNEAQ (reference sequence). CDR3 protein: CASSTYQGAVAGNTIYF. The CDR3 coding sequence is TGTGCCAGCAGCACATACCAGGGGGCCGTTGCTGGAAACACCATATATTTT. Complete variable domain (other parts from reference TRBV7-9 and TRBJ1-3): DTGVSQNPRHKITKRGQNVTFRCDPISEHNRLYWYRQTLGQGPEFLTYFQNEAQLEKSRLLSDRFSAERPKGSFSTLEIQRTEQGDSAMYLCASSTYQGAVAGNTIYFGEGSWLTVV.

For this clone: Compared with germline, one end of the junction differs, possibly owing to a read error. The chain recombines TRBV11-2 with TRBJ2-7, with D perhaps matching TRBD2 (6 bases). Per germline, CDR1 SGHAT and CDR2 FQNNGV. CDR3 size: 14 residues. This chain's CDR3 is CAGSPPEGIGEQYF. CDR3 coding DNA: TGTGCCGGCAGCCCCCCGGAGGGAATTGGCGAGCAGTACTTC.

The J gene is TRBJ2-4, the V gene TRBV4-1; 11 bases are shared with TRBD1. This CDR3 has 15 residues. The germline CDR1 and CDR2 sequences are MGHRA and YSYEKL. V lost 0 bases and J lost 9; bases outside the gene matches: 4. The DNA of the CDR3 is TGCGCCAGCAGCCAAGAGGGGACAGGGGGATCCATTCAGTACTTC. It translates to CASSQEGTGGSIQYF.

CDR3 coding DNA: TGTGCCAGCAGTTACTCCAACCAGGGTTTGGGCTACACCTTC. Translation: CASSYSNQGLGYTF. The rearrangement links TRBV6-5 to TRBJ1-2; a weak D match, TRBD1 (5 bases). V dropped 0 bases and J dropped 8 bases, with 13 bases sitting between them. There are 14 residues in the CDR3. Germline assignment: CDR1 MNHEY and CDR2 SVGAGI.

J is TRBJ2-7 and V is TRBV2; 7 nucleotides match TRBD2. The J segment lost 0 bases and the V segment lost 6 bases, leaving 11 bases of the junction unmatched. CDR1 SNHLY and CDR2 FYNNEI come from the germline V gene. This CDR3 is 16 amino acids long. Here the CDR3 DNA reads TGTGCCAGCAGAGCCTACGGTCTAGCGGTCTCCTACGAGCAGTACTTC. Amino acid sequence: CASRAYGLAVSYEQYF.